These T cell receptor beta chains were read from a single sample in a study of blood T cell repertoires in COVID-19. TCRdb keeps only in-frame clones here, not all; method: immunoSEQ multiplex PCR. The sample has about 50,000 clones, around 90% seen once; the top ten hold around 6.5%. Sequenced material: peripheral blood. These receptors all stem from a man aged 45-60 years with active COVID-19. The conserved cysteine and the conserved F or W are not part of the CDR3 here.

V: TRBV7-9; J: TRBJ2-5; CDR3: ASSPLAGGQGETQY
V: TRBV7-9; J: TRBJ2-3; CDR3: ASSSGDRGGTDTQY
V: TRBV11-2; J: TRBJ2-1; CDR3: ASSSPFLAGEGEQF
V: TRBV12-3/TRBV12-4; J: TRBJ1-6; CDR3: ASSRTGGSPLH
V: TRBV4-2; J: TRBJ2-1; CDR3: ASTLTSGPEGEQF
V: TRBV9; J: TRBJ2-1; CDR3: ASSDSPHFNDEQF
V: TRBV6-5; J: TRBJ1-2; CDR3: ASSLRGYGYT
V: TRBV4-1; J: TRBJ2-2; CDR3: ASSQDSRGWNTGELF
V: TRBV6-5; J: TRBJ1-2; CDR3: ASKMTGGTVSGYT
V: TRBV6-4; J: TRBJ1-2; CDR3: ASSEHPYRGGYT
V: TRBV7-9; J: TRBJ2-3; CDR3: ASSLLTGPDTQY
V: TRBV4-2; J: TRBJ2-1; CDR3: ASSRSGGANNEQF
V: TRBV2; J: TRBJ2-7; CDR3: ASAGRDWGEQY
V: TRBV4-1; J: TRBJ1-6; CDR3: ASSQVSWGDSPLH
V: TRBV5-4; J: TRBJ2-3; CDR3: ASSLGGGLTDTQY
V: TRBV7-9; J: TRBJ1-4; CDR3: ASYPLAADNEKLF
V: TRBV15; J: TRBJ1-6; CDR3: ATSRELNRWGQGNSPLH